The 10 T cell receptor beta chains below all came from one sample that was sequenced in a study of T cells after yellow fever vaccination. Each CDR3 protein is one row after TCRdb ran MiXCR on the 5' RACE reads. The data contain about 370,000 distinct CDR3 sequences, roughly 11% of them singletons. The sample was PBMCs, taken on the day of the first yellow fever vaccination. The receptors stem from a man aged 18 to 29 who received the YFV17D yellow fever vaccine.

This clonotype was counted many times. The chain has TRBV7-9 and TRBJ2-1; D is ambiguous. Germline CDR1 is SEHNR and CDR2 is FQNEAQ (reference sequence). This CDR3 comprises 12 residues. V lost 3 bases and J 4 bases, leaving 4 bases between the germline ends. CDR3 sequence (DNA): TGTGCCAGCAGCTTCACATACAATGAGCAGTTCTTC. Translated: CASSFTYNEQFF.

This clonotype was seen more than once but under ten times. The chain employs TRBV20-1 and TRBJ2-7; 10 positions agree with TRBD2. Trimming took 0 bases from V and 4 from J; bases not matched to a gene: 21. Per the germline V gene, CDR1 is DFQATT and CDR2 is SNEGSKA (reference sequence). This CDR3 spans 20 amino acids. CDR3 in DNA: TGCAGTGCTAGAGATTACCTAGCGGGGGTATCGGCCCCAGAGGGATACGAGCAGTACGTC. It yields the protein CSARDYLAGVSAPEGYEQYV.

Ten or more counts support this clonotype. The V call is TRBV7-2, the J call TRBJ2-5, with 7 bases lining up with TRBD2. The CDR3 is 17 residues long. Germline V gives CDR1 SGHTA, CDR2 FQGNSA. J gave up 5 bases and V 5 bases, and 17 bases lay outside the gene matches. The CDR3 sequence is CASSRMLLTGGGETQYF. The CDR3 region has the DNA TGTGCCAGCAGCCGGATGTTGTTGACGGGGGGAGGGGAGACCCAGTACTTC.

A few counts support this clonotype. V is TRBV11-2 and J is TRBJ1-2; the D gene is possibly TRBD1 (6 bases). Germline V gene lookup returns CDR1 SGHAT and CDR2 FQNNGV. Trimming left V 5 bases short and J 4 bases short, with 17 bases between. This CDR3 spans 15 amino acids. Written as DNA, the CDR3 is TGTGCCAGCAGCCCCTTGAGGGGGAGAGGCTATGGCTACACCTTC. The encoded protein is CASSPLRGRGYGYTF.

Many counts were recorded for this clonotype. The CDR3 nucleotides are TGTGCCAGCAAACAGGACCAGGGAGAAGCTTTCTTT. Encoded protein: CASKQDQGEAFF. V is TRBV27 and J is TRBJ1-1, with TRBD1 as a possible D gene (5 bases). CDR3 size: 12 residues. Trimming shortened V by 7 bases and J by 8 bases, and 14 bases separated the two germline ends. Germline V gene lookup returns CDR1 MNHEY and CDR2 SMNVEV (reference sequence).

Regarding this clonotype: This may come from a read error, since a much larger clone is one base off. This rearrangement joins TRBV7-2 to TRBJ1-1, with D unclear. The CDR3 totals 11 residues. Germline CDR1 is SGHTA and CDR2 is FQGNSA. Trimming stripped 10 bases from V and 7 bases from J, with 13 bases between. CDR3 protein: CATSRSDEAFF. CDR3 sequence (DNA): TGTGCCACCAGTAGGTCGGATGAAGCTTTCTTT.

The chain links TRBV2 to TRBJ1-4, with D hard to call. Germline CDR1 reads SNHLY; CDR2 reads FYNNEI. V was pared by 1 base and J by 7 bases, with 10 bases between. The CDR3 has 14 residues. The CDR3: CASSEVIGPEKLFF. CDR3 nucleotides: TGTGCCAGCAGTGAAGTGATAGGGCCTGAAAAACTGTTTTTT.

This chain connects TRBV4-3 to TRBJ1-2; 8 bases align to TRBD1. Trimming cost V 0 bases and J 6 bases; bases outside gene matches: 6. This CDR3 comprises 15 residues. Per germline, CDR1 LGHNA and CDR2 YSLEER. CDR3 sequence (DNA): TGCGCCAGCAGCCAAGACAGGGGGCGGGGTGATGGCTACACCTTC. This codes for CASSQDRGRGDGYTF.

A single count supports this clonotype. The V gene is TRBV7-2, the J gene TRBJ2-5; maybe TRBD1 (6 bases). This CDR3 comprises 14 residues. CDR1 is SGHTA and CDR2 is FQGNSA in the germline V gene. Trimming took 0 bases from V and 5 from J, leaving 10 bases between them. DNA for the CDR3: TGTGCCAGCAGCTTAGCAAGGACAGTGGAGACCCAGTACTTC. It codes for CASSLARTVETQYF.

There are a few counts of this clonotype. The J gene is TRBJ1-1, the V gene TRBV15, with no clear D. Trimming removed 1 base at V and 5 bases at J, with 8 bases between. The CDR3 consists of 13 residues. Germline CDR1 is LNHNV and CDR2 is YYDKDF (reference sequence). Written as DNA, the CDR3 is TGTGCCACCAGCAGAGTCGGCGAGACTGAAGCTTTCTTT. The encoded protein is CATSRVGETEAFF.